The 9 T cell receptor beta chains in this list originate from one sample, sequenced in a study of identical twins. TCRdb re-derived calls from the 5' RACE reads in MiXCR, one entry per CDR3 protein. The table lists roughly 250,000 distinct CDR3 sequences, about 14% of them singletons. The sample comprised memory (CD45RO+) T cells sorted from blood. These receptors all stem from a woman aged 18-29 years in good health.

The chain has TRBV20-1 and TRBJ2-3; D ambiguous. V was pared by 3 bases and J by 0 bases, with 7 bases between. Germline V lookup: CDR1 DFQATT, CDR2 SNEGSKA (reference sequence). The length of the CDR3 is 13 residues. The CDR3 nucleotides read TGCAGTGCTAGGTTCGGAAGCACAGATACGCAGTATTTT. It is translated as CSARFGSTDTQYF.

This sequence joins TRBV20-1 and TRBJ2-7, with 9 bases matching TRBD2. From germline, CDR1 is DFQATT and CDR2 SNEGSKA (reference sequence). V gave up 6 bases and J gave up 3 bases; unmatched junction bases: 21. This CDR3 spans 18 amino acids. CDR3 protein: CSATDRTSAGGVRYEQYF. In DNA, the CDR3 is TGCAGTGCCACTGATAGGACTAGCGCGGGTGGGGTGCGCTACGAGCAGTACTTC.

This clonotype came up a few times. V is TRBV7-2 and J is TRBJ1-6; no reliable D call. CDR3 size: 11 residues. Germline CDR1 SGHTA, CDR2 FQGNSA. V lost 4 bases, J lost 13 bases, and 8 bases lay in between. The CDR3 DNA is TGTGCCAGCAGCTCGGGAGGGCCCCTCCACTTT. This translates into CASSSGGPLHF. Looking up the rest from reference TRBV7-2 and TRBJ1-6 gives the full variable domain: GAGVSQSPSNKVTEKGKDVELRCDPISGHTALYWYRQSLGQGLEFLIYFQGNSAPDKSGLPSDRFSAERTGGSVSTLTIQRTQQEDSAVYLCASSSGGPLHFGNGTRLTVT.

This chain uses TRBV27 with TRBJ2-3, with 9 bases matching TRBD2. The trim removed 2 bases at V and 5 bases at J, leaving 5 bases unmatched. Germline V gene data show CDR1 as MNHEY and CDR2 as SMNVEV (reference sequence). The CDR3 loop spans 15 amino acids. The CDR3 region is CASSLRREGGDTQYF. CDR3 bases: TGTGCCAGCAGTTTACGGCGGGAGGGGGGAGATACGCAGTATTTT.

Ten or more counts support this clonotype. CDR3 sequence (DNA): TGTGCCAGCAGCCCCGGTCCAGATACGCAGTATTTT. Its protein product is CASSPGPDTQYF. The J gene is TRBJ2-3, the V gene TRBV12-3 or TRBV12-4; D uncertain. V dropped 6 bases and J dropped 4 bases, with 8 bases sitting between them. The CDR3 contains 12 residues.

This clonotype came up a few times. The rearrangement links TRBV6-2 or TRBV6-3 to TRBJ2-2, with TRBD2 matching 7 bases. Germline V gene sequence: CDR1 MNHEY, CDR2 SVGEGT. With 6 bases clipped from V and 3 bases from J, the junction kept 7 bases outside the gene matches. There are 15 residues in the CDR3. CDR3 amino acids: CASRDQRGDTGELFF. CDR3 nucleotides: TGTGCCAGCAGAGATCAGCGGGGAGACACCGGGGAGCTGTTTTTT.

This clonotype was picked up a small number of times. The genes are TRBV5-1 and TRBJ2-3; TRBD2 aligns across 7 bases. CDR1 SGHRS and CDR2 YFSETQ come from the germline V gene. This CDR3 is built from 15 residues. The J segment lost 0 bases and the V segment lost 4 bases, leaving 5 bases of the junction unmatched. CDR3 sequence reads: CASSRQRGSTDTQYF. The CDR3 DNA reads as TGCGCCAGCAGCCGACAGCGGGGAAGCACAGATACGCAGTATTTT.

In its sample, this clonotype was seen many times. V is TRBV12-3 or TRBV12-4 and J is TRBJ2-3, with 12 positions matching TRBD2. The CDR3 covers 16 residues. V lost 4 bases to trimming and J lost 2 bases; unmatched junction nucleotides: 4. The CDR3, as DNA: TGTGCCAGCAGTTCGCGGACTAGCGGGGACACAGATACGCAGTATTTT. This sequence encodes CASSSRTSGDTDTQYF.

This clonotype was seen ten or more times. V usage is TRBV3-1 and J usage is TRBJ1-6, with no clear D. The V gene lost 1 base and the J gene lost 10 bases, with 11 bases spanning the gap. The V gene's germline CDR1 is LGHDT and CDR2 YNNKEL (reference sequence). The CDR3 is 14 residues long. The DNA for the CDR3 is TGTGCCAGCAGCCAAGGTTATCGAGCCTCACCCCTCCACTTT. Translating gives CASSQGYRASPLHF.